This is a list of T cell receptor beta chains from one sample in a study of OX40 agonist ivuxolimab in advanced cancers. Sequencing was performed with immunoSEQ multiplex PCR; in TCRdb, only in-frame clones are kept and a portion is missing. The data show about 61,000 clones, more than 65% seen once. The sequencing used CD4+ or CD8+ T cells sorted from blood, collected in a trial of the OX40 agonist ivuxolimab. These receptors originate from an adult with an advanced solid tumor such as melanoma, head and neck, liver or kidney cancer. Each CDR3 is given with its conserved first and last residue. The order of the fields is clone size, J gene, V gene, D gene, CDR3 DNA, CDR3 protein. The D gene is left open where the match is weak. The size field is filled for only some rows; it gives once, few, many or a size class.

size: .; J: TRBJ2-7; V: TRBV12-2; D: .; DNA: TGTGCAAGTCGCTTACTAGATGGCGTCTACGAGCAGTACTTC; CDR3: CASRLLDGVYEQYF
size: few; J: TRBJ1-5; V: TRBV10-2; D: .; DNA: TGCGCCAGCAGTGACAGCAATCAGCCCCAGCATTTT; CDR3: CASSDSNQPQHF
size: .; J: TRBJ2-3; V: TRBV7-9; D: .; DNA: TGTGCCAGCAGCTCCCAGGGGGGAGGGCTAGATACGCAGTATTTT; CDR3: CASSSQGGGLDTQYF
size: .; J: TRBJ2-7; V: TRBV28; D: TRBD2; DNA: TGTGCCAGCAGTTCGGGGGGGGACGAGCAGTACTTC; CDR3: CASSSGGDEQYF
size: .; J: TRBJ1-3; V: TRBV6-1; D: TRBD1; DNA: TGTGCCAGCAGTGAGCCGGGACAGGGGGAAAACACCATATATTTT; CDR3: CASSEPGQGENTIYF
size: .; J: TRBJ1-1; V: TRBV5-6; D: .; DNA: TGTGCCAGCGCCCCTGGGACATTTGATCGAGGGGCTTTCTTT; CDR3: CASAPGTFDRGAFF
size: many; J: TRBJ2-4; V: TRBV7-2; D: .; DNA: TGTGCCAGCAGCAGGGAGAGCCTAAACATTCAGTACTTC; CDR3: CASSRESLNIQYF
size: .; J: TRBJ1-4; V: TRBV18; D: .; DNA: TGTGCCAGCTCATCCTACAGCGCAACTAATGAAAAACTGTTTTTT; CDR3: CASSSYSATNEKLFF
size: .; J: TRBJ1-1; V: TRBV29-1; D: TRBD1; DNA: TGCAGCGTTTTGCAGGGGGCTCGGAACACTGAAGCTTTCTTT; CDR3: CSVLQGARNTEAFF
size: .; J: TRBJ2-3; V: TRBV13; D: TRBD2; DNA: TGTGCCAGCAGTACCTCTCCGGGACTATCCACAGATACGCAGTATTTT; CDR3: CASSTSPGLSTDTQYF
size: few; J: TRBJ2-2; V: TRBV30; D: .; DNA: TGTGCCTGGAGTGTACGTTTCTTGGGCACCGGGGAGCTGTTTTTT; CDR3: CAWSVRFLGTGELFF
size: .; J: TRBJ2-2; V: TRBV9; D: .; DNA: TGTGCCAGCAGCGTCGGACGCGCGAACACCGGGGAGCTGTTTTTT; CDR3: CASSVGRANTGELFF
size: once; J: TRBJ2-5; V: TRBV28; D: TRBD1; DNA: TGTGCCAGCAGCCGGACAGGGGCACAAGAGACCCAGTACTTC; CDR3: CASSRTGAQETQYF
size: .; J: TRBJ1-2; V: TRBV18; D: TRBD1; DNA: TGTGCCAGTAACCCACCGGGACAGTACTCTGGCTACACCTTC; CDR3: CASNPPGQYSGYTF
size: .; J: TRBJ2-2; V: TRBV18; D: .; DNA: TGTGCCAGCTCACCTGCGGGGATTCACACCGGGGAGCTGTTTTTT; CDR3: CASSPAGIHTGELFF
size: .; J: TRBJ1-5; V: TRBV2; D: .; DNA: TGTGCCAGCACAGGGACGGTTAATCAGCCCCAGCATTTT; CDR3: CASTGTVNQPQHF
size: .; J: TRBJ1-2; V: TRBV25-1; D: .; DNA: TGTGCCAGCAGATCCACAGGGACCTATGGCTACACCTTC; CDR3: CASRSTGTYGYTF
size: .; J: TRBJ1-2; V: TRBV6-5; D: .; DNA: TGTGCCAGCAGTTACTCTCGAGGGCGTGACAACTATGGCTACACCTTC; CDR3: CASSYSRGRDNYGYTF
size: .; J: TRBJ1-1; V: TRBV6-5; D: .; DNA: TGTGCCAGCAGGCGGACAGAAGCTGAAGCTTTCTTT; CDR3: CASRRTEAEAFF
size: .; J: TRBJ2-5; V: TRBV5-1; D: .; DNA: TGCGCCAGCAGCACGGGGGTCCTCGGAGAGACCCAGTACTTC; CDR3: CASSTGVLGETQYF
size: .; J: TRBJ2-4; V: TRBV2; D: TRBD2; DNA: TGTGCCAGCACGGGACTAGCGGAGGGCATTCAGTACTTC; CDR3: CASTGLAEGIQYF
size: .; J: TRBJ2-7; V: TRBV6-6; D: .; DNA: TGTGCCATCAGGAGTGACTACGAGCAGTACTTC; CDR3: CAIRSDYEQYF
size: .; J: TRBJ1-2; V: TRBV28; D: TRBD1; DNA: TGTGCCAGCAGTTCCAAACGGGGACAGGGGGCCTGGGGCTACACCTTC; CDR3: CASSSKRGQGAWGYTF
size: .; J: TRBJ2-7; V: TRBV10-3; D: TRBD2; DNA: TGTGCCATCAGTGACCCTCCCGGGACTAGCGTTTACGAGCAGTACTTC; CDR3: CAISDPPGTSVYEQYF
size: .; J: TRBJ2-7; V: TRBV25-1; D: .; DNA: TGTGCCAGCAGTGAGGGTAGGGACCACGAGCAGTACTTC; CDR3: CASSEGRDHEQYF
size: .; J: TRBJ2-1; V: TRBV6-1; D: .; DNA: TGTGCCAGCAAGAGCATTTATGAGCAGTTCTTC; CDR3: CASKSIYEQFF
size: .; J: TRBJ2-1; V: TRBV19; D: TRBD2; DNA: TGTGCCAGTAGTAAGAATAGCGGGACCCACAATGAGCAGTTCTTC; CDR3: CASSKNSGTHNEQFF
size: .; J: TRBJ2-1; V: TRBV27; D: TRBD1; DNA: TGTGCCAGCAGACCACAGGGGGGCAATGAGCAGTTCTTC; CDR3: CASRPQGGNEQFF
size: .; J: TRBJ2-6; V: TRBV7-3; D: TRBD1; DNA: TGTGCCACTACGGACAGGGACTCCTCTGGGGCCAACGTCCTGACTTTC; CDR3: CATTDRDSSGANVLTF
size: few; J: TRBJ2-1; V: TRBV28; D: TRBD2; DNA: TGTGCCAGCCAAGGGCTAGCGGGAGTCTACAATGAGCAGTTCTTC; CDR3: CASQGLAGVYNEQFF
size: .; J: TRBJ2-5; V: TRBV7-2; D: TRBD2; DNA: TGTGCCAGCAGCTTAGTAGCGGGACTAGCCGCAGAGACCCAGTACTTC; CDR3: CASSLVAGLAAETQYF
size: .; J: TRBJ1-1; V: TRBV9; D: .; DNA: TGTGCCAGCAGCGTTGACAGGATGAACACTGAAGCTTTCTTT; CDR3: CASSVDRMNTEAFF
size: .; J: TRBJ2-2; V: TRBV7-2; D: .; DNA: TGTGCCAGCAGCTTAAACCGCAACACCGGGGAGCTGTTTTTT; CDR3: CASSLNRNTGELFF
size: .; J: TRBJ2-7; V: TRBV5-1; D: .; DNA: TGCGCCAGCAGCTTGAATGCAGGGAACTACGAGCAGTACTTC; CDR3: CASSLNAGNYEQYF
size: .; J: TRBJ1-1; V: TRBV5-6; D: .; DNA: TGTGCCAGCAGCTTGGCAGGCAGCACTGAAGCTTTCTTT; CDR3: CASSLAGSTEAFF
size: .; J: TRBJ2-1; V: TRBV7-8; D: TRBD2; DNA: TGTGCCAGCAGCTCCCTGGGACTAGCGGGAGAAAGTAATGAGCAGTTCTTC; CDR3: CASSSLGLAGESNEQFF
size: .; J: TRBJ1-1; V: TRBV9; D: TRBD1; DNA: TGTGCCAGCAGCGTAGGGACAGGGGGCAACACTGAAGCTTTCTTT; CDR3: CASSVGTGGNTEAFF